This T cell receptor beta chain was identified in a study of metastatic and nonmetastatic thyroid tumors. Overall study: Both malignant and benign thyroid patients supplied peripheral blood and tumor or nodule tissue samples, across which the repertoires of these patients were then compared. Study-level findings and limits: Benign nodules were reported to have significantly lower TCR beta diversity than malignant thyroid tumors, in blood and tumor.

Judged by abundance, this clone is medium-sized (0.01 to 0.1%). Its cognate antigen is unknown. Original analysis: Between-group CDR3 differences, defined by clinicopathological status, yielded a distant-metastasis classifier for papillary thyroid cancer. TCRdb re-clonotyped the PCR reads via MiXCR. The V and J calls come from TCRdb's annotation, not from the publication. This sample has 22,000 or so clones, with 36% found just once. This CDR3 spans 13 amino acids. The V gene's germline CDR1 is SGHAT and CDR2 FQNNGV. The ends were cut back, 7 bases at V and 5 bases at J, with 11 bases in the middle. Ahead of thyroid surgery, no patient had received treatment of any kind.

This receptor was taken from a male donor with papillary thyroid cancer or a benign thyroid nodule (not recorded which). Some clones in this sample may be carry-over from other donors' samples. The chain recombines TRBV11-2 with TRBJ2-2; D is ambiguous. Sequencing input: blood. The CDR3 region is CASTTPETGELFF. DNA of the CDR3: TGTGCCAGCACCACCCCGGAGACCGGGGAGCTGTTTTTT.